This note documents a single TCR beta chain sequence. The antigen remains undetermined. The primer mix had 60 Vbeta and 13 Jbeta primers. Some clones are missing from TCRdb's copy, which holds only in-frame ones; the method was immunoSEQ multiplex PCR. This table holds roughly 120,000 clones. The CDR3 is made up of 15 amino acids. V shed 4 bases and J 2 bases; nucleotides not matched to a gene: 4. The germline gives CDR1 SGDLS, CDR2 YYNGEE. The sample is drawn from a study of cytomegalovirus exposure and HLA in healthy donors. On the study more broadly: Within an early data release were 65 million to 90 million unique TCRs drawn from HLA-typed donors.

As for the donors, each was a healthy bone marrow donor. Study-wide points: DRB1 showed the most TCR associations and HLA-C the fewest in a later analysis, as rates varied by HLA locus. In all likelihood, a cluster of highly shared sequence variants was a sequencing artifact.

Input material: PBMCs. This receptor was identified in a young man in good health and CMV-seronegative. This rearrangement joins TRBV9 to TRBJ2-5; 11 bases are shared with TRBD2. The CDR3 region is CASSLGLAGQETQYF. DNA for the CDR3: TGTGCCAGCAGCCTCGGACTAGCGGGTCAAGAGACCCAGTACTTC.